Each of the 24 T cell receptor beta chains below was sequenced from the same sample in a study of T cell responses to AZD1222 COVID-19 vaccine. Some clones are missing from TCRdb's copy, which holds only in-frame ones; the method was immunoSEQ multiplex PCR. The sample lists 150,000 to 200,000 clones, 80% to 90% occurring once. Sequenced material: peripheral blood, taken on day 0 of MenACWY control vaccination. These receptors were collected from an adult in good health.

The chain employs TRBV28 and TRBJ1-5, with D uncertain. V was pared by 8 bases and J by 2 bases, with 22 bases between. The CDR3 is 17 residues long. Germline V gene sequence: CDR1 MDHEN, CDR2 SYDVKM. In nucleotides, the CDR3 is TGTGCCAGCCGGTTCGGGCCACACAGTAAGGGCAATCAGCCCCAGCATTTT. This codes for CASRFGPHSKGNQPQHF. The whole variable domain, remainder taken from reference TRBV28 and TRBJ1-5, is DVKVTQSSRYLVKRTGEKVFLECVQDMDHENMFWYRQDPGLGLRLIYFSYDVKMKEKGDIPEGYSVSREKKERFSLILESASTNQTSMYLCASRFGPHSKGNQPQHFGDGTRLSIL.

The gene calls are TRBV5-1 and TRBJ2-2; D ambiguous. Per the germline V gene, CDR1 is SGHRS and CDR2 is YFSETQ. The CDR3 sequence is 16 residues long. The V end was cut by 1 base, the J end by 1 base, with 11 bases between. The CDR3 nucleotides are TGCGCCAGCAGCTTGTCGTCGGACCTGAACACCGGGGAGCTGTTTTTT. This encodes CASSLSSDLNTGELFF. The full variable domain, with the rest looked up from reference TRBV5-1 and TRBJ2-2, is KAGVTQTPRYLIKTRGQQVTLSCSPISGHRSVSWYQQTPGQGLQFLFEYFSETQRNKGNFPGRFSGRQFSNSRSEMNVSTLELGDSALYLCASSLSSDLNTGELFFGEGSRLTVL.

The CDR3 nucleotides read TGTGCCAGCAGTTACTCGGGATTAGCGGGCGAGCAGTACTTC. It yields the protein CASSYSGLAGEQYF. The chain joins TRBV6-2 or TRBV6-3 to TRBJ2-7; 7 bases are a match to TRBD2. The length of the CDR3 is 14 residues. Germline values: CDR1 MNHEY, CDR2 SVGEGT. Trimming took 0 bases from V and 6 from J; bases not matched to a gene: 5.

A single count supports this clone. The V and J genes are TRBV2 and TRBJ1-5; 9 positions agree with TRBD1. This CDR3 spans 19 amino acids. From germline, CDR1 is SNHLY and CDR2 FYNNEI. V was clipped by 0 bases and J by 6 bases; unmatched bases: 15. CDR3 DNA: TGTGCCAGCAGTGAAGCCTTAATAGGGACAGGGACTATTCTTCAGCCCCAGCATTTT. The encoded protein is CASSEALIGTGTILQPQHF.

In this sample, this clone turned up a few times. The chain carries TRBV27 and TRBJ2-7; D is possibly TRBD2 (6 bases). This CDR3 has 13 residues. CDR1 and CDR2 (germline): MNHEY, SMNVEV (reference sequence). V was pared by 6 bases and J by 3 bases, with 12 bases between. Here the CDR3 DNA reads TGTGCCAGCAGACTAGCCTCAAACTACGAGCAGTACTTC. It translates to CASRLASNYEQYF.

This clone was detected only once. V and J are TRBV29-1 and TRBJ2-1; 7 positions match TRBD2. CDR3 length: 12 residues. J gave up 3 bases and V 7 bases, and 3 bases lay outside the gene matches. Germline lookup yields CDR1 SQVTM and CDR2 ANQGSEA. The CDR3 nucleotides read TGCAGCGCTAGGACTAGCTACAATGAGCAGTTCTTC. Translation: CSARTSYNEQFF.

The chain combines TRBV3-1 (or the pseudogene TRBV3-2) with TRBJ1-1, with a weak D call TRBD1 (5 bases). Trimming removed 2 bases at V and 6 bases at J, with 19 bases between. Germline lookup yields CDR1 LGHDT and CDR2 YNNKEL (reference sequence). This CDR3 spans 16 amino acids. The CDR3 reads CASSQPAGTVAAEAFF. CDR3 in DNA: TGTGCCAGCAGCCAACCCGCCGGGACTGTCGCCGCTGAAGCTTTCTTT.

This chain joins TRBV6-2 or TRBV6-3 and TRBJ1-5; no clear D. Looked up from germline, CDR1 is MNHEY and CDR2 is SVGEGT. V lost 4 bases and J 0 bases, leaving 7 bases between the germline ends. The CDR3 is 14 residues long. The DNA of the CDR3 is TGTGCCAGCAGTTCTCCAGGTAGCAATCAGCCCCAGCATTTT. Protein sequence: CASSSPGSNQPQHF.

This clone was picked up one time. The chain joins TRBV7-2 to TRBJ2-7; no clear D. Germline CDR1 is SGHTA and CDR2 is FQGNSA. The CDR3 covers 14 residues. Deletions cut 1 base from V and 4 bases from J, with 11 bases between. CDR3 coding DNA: TGTGCCAGCAGCTTAGTCGGCGGCAAATACGAGCAGTACTTC. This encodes CASSLVGGKYEQYF.

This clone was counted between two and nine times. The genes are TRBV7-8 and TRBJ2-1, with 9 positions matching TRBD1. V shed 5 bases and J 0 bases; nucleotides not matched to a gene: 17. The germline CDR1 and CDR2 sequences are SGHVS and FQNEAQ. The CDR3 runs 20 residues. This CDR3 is CASSPRDRETPVSSYNEQFF. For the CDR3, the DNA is TGTGCCAGCAGCCCCCGGGACAGGGAAACGCCGGTGAGCTCCTACAATGAGCAGTTCTTC.

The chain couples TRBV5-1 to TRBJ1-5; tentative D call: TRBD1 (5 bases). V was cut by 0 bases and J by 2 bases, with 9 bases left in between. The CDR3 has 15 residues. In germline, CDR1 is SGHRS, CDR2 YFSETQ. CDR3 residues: CASSLEGMGNQPQHF. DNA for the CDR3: TGCGCCAGCAGCTTGGAGGGGATGGGCAATCAGCCCCAGCATTTT.

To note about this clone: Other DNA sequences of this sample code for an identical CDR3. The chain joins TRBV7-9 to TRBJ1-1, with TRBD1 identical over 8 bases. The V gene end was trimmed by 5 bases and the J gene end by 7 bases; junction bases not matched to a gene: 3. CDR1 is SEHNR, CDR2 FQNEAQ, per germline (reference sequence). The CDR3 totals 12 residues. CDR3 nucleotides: TGTGCCAGCAGCCCACAGGGGGGTGAAGCTTTCTTT. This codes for CASSPQGGEAFF.

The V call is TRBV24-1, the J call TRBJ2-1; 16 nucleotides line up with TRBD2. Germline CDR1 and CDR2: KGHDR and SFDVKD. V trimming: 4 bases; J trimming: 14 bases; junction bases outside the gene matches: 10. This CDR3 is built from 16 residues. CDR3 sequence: CATSDERTGTSGGEFF. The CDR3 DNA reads TGTGCCACCAGTGACGAAAGGACAGGGACTAGCGGGGGGGAGTTCTTC.

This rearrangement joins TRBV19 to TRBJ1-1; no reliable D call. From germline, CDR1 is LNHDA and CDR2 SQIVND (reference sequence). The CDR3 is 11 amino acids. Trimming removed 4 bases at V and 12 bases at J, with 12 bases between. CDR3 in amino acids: CASSNRVRTFF. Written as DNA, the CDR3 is TGTGCCAGTAGTAACAGAGTTAGGACTTTCTTT. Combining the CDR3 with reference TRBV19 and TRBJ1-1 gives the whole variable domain DGGITQSPKYLFRKEGQNVTLSCEQNLNHDAMYWYRQDPGQGLRLIYYSQIVNDFQKGDIAEGYSVSREKKESFPLTVTSAQKNPTAFYLCASSNRVRTFFGQGTRLTVV.

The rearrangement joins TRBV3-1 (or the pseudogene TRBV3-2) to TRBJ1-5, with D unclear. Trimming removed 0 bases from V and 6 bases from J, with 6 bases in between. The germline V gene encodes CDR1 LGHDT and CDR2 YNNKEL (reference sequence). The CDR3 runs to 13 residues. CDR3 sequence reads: CASSQDGVQPQHF. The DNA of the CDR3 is TGTGCCAGCAGCCAAGATGGGGTTCAGCCCCAGCATTTT.

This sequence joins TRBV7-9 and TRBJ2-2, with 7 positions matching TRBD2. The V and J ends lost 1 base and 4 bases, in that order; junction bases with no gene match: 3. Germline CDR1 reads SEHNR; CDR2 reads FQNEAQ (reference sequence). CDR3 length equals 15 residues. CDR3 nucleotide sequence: TGTGCCAGCAGCTTAGAGGGCGGGAGCACCGGGGAGCTGTTTTTT. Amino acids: CASSLEGGSTGELFF.

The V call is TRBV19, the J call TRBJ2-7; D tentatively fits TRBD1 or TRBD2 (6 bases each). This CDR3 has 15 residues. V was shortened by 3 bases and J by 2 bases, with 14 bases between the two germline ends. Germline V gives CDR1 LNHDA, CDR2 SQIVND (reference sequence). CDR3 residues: CASSISAGEAYEQYF. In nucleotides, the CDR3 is TGTGCCAGTAGTATTTCGGCAGGGGAGGCCTACGAGCAGTACTTC.

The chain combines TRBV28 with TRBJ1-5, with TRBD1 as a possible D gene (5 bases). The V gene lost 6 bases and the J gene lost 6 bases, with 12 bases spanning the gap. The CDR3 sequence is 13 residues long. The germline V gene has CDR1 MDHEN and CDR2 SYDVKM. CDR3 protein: CASRQGGGQPQHF. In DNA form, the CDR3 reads TGTGCCAGCAGGCAGGGCGGCGGTCAGCCCCAGCATTTT.

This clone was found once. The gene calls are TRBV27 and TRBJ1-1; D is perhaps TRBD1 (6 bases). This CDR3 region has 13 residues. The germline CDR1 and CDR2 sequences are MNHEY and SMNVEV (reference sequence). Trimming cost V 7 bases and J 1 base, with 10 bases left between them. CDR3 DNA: TGTGCCAGCATGTTAGGGGGGAACACTGAAGCTTTCTTT. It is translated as CASMLGGNTEAFF.

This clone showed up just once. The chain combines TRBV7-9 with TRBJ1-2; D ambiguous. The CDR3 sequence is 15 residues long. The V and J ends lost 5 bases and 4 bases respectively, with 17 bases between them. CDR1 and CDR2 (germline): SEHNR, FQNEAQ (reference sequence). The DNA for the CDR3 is TGTGCCAGCAGCCCCGGTGAGCCTGGCTCCTATGGCTACACCTTC. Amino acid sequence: CASSPGEPGSYGYTF.

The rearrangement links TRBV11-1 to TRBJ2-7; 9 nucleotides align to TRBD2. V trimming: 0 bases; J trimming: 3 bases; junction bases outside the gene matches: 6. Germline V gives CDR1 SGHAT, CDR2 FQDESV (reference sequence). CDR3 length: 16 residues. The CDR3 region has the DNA TGTGCCAGCAGCTTAGCACCGCTAGCGGGGATCTACGAGCAGTACTTC. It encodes CASSLAPLAGIYEQYF. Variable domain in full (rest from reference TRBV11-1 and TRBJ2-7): EAEVAQSPRYKITEKSQAVAFWCDPISGHATLYWYRQILGQGPELLVQFQDESVVDDSQLPKDRFSAERLKGVDSTLKIQPAELGDSAMYLCASSLAPLAGIYEQYFGPGTRLTVT.

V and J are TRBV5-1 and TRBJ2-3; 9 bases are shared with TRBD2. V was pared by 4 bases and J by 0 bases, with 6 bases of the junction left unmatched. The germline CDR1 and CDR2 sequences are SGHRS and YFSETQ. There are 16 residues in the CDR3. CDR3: CASSKLAGSSTDTQYF. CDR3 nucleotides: TGCGCCAGCAGCAAACTAGCGGGCTCAAGCACAGATACGCAGTATTTT. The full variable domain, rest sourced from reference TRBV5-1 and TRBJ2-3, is KAGVTQTPRYLIKTRGQQVTLSCSPISGHRSVSWYQQTPGQGLQFLFEYFSETQRNKGNFPGRFSGRQFSNSRSEMNVSTLELGDSALYLCASSKLAGSSTDTQYFGPGTRLTVL.

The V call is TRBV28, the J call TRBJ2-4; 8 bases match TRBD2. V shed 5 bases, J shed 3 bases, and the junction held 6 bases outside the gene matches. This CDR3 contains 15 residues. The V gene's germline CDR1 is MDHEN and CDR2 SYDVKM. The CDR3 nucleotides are TGTGCCAGCAGTACGACCGCGGGGGGCAAAAACATTCAGTACTTC. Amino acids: CASSTTAGGKNIQYF.

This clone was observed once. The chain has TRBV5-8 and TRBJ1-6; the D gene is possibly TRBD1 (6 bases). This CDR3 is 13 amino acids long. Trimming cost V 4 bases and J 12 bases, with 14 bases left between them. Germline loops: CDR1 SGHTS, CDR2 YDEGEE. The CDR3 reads CASSPEGGLPLHF. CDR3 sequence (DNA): TGTGCCAGCAGCCCTGAAGGGGGGCTACCCCTCCACTTT.